This is a list of T cell receptor beta chains from one sample in a study of graft-versus-host responses after intestinal transplantation. Measured with immunoSEQ multiplex PCR; TCRdb has only the in-frame clones, and not every one. This table holds roughly 69,000 clones, around nine tenths found once. The sample was bone marrow, taken 700 to 850 days after intestinal transplantation. Every receptor here comes from a human patient who received an intestinal transplant, so some T cells may come from the graft donor. Both conserved end residues are part of each CDR3. Each record gives: D gene, V gene, clone size, J gene, CDR3 protein, CDR3 DNA. The D gene is left open where the match is weak. Not every row has a clone size; where given, it reads once, few, many or a size class.

-	TRBV7-9	-	TRBJ2-7	CASSLAGIPSYEQYF	TGTGCCAGCAGCTTAGCAGGGATACCGTCCTACGAGCAGTACTTC
-	TRBV19	once	TRBJ2-7	CASSKFQVDEQYF	TGTGCCAGTAGTAAGTTTCAGGTTGACGAGCAGTACTTC
-	TRBV4-2	-	TRBJ2-4	CASSQPGTGERTSGSLLAKNIQYF	TGTGCCAGCAGCCAACCCGGGACAGGGGAAAGAACTAGCGGGAGCCTCCTAGCCAAAAACATTCAGTACTTC
-	TRBV10-2	-	TRBJ2-7	CATSAGPFYEQYF	TGCGCCACCTCTGCCGGGCCTTTCTACGAGCAGTACTTC
-	TRBV14	-	TRBJ2-7	CASSQGGLALGEQYF	TGTGCCAGCAGCCAAGGAGGGCTAGCGTTGGGAGAGCAGTACTTC
TRBD2	TRBV19	-	TRBJ2-1	CASSIAPPSGGYNEQFF	TGTGCCAGTAGTATAGCCCCGCCTAGCGGGGGGTACAATGAGCAGTTCTTC
-	TRBV27	-	TRBJ2-7	CASRSNSYEQYF	TGTGCCAGCAGGTCCAACAGCTACGAGCAGTACTTC
TRBD2	TRBV7-3	-	TRBJ2-7	CASSQNGGFLDEQYF	TGTGCCAGCAGCCAGAACGGGGGGTTCTTAGACGAGCAGTACTTC
TRBD2	TRBV7-3	-	TRBJ2-2	CASSPGLGDRELFF	TGTGCCAGCAGCCCGGGACTAGGTGACCGGGAGCTGTTTTTT
-	TRBV20-1	-	TRBJ2-5	CSARQETQYF	TGCAGTGCTAGGCAAGAGACCCAGTACTTC
-	TRBV5-6	-	TRBJ2-1	CASSLVRNGEQFF	TGTGCCAGCAGCTTGGTTCGGAACGGTGAGCAGTTCTTC
TRBD1	TRBV19	-	TRBJ1-1	CASSIRQGSTLLVKNTEAFF	TGTGCCAGTAGTATTCGACAGGGGTCTACACTACTCGTGAAGAACACTGAAGCTTTCTTT
-	TRBV7-6	-	TRBJ2-1	CASSLEGGQIYNEQFF	TGTGCCAGCAGCTTAGAAGGGGGGCAAATTTACAATGAGCAGTTCTTC
-	TRBV6-5	-	TRBJ2-3	CASSYGRSTDTQYF	TGTGCCAGCAGTTACGGACGTAGTACAGATACGCAGTATTTT
TRBD1	TRBV28	-	TRBJ2-4	CASSLRGTGGRLAKNIQYF	TGTGCCAGCAGTTTAAGAGGGACAGGGGGGCGCCTAGCCAAAAACATTCAGTACTTC
-	TRBV5-1	once	TRBJ2-3	CASRLVGPPLDTQYF	TGCGCCAGCAGGTTGGTGGGGCCACCCTTGGATACGCAGTATTTT
TRBD1	TRBV9	few	TRBJ1-5	CASSPRGGRGPPNQPQHF	TGTGCCAGCAGCCCGCGAGGGGGCAGGGGTCCCCCCAATCAGCCCCAGCATTTT
-	TRBV9	-	TRBJ1-4	CASSVAGTLGEKLFF	TGTGCCAGCAGCGTAGCCGGGACCCTAGGGGAAAAACTGTTTTTT
-	TRBV6-5	once	TRBJ2-7	CASSPMSYYSYEQYF	TGTGCCAGCAGTCCTATGTCCTACTACTCCTACGAGCAGTACTTC
TRBD2	TRBV6-6	-	TRBJ2-1	CASSAALTSGNEQFF	TGTGCCAGCAGCGCCGCCTTGACTAGCGGCAATGAGCAGTTCTTC
-	TRBV15	few	TRBJ2-7	CATSRTIGVSYEQYF	TGTGCCACCAGCAGGACCATTGGAGTGTCCTACGAGCAGTACTTC
-	TRBV7-9	-	TRBJ1-3	CASSLAGQTNTIYF	TGTGCCAGCAGCTTAGCCGGACAGACAAACACCATATATTTT
-	TRBV12-5	-	TRBJ2-7	CASGSARVEQYF	TGTGCTAGTGGTTCGGCCAGGGTCGAGCAGTACTTC
-	TRBV5-4	-	TRBJ2-1	CASSFEGGVKYNEQFF	TGTGCCAGCAGCTTCGAGGGGGGGGTCAAATACAATGAGCAGTTCTTC
TRBD1	TRBV6-5	-	TRBJ1-1	CASTPDRGRTEAFF	TGTGCCAGCACCCCGGACAGGGGGCGTACTGAAGCTTTCTTT
-	TRBV5-6	-	TRBJ1-4	CASSLAGGGSLHDYEKLFF	TGTGCCAGCAGCTTGGCTGGGGGAGGATCGCTTCACGATTATGAAAAACTGTTTTTT
-	TRBV5-1	-	TRBJ2-7	CASRGVGVSREQYF	TGCGCCAGCAGGGGAGTAGGGGTAAGTCGCGAGCAGTACTTC
TRBD1	TRBV6-5	-	TRBJ1-4	CASSLGDRDNEKLFF	TGTGCCAGCAGTCTCGGGGACAGGGATAATGAAAAACTGTTTTTT
-	TRBV27	-	TRBJ1-2	CASSPPPTF	TGTGCCAGCAGCCCACCGCCCACCTTC
-	TRBV7-9	-	TRBJ2-7	CASSLGGRPHEQYF	TGTGCCAGCAGCTTAGGTGGCAGGCCCCACGAGCAGTACTTC
-	TRBV7-9	-	TRBJ1-4	CASRLPDAGAREKLFF	TGTGCCAGCAGGTTGCCCGACGCGGGGGCAAGGGAAAAACTGTTTTTT
-	TRBV4-1	-	TRBJ2-7	CASSPDSGYEQYF	TGCGCCAGCAGCCCAGATTCGGGCTACGAGCAGTACTTC
-	TRBV29-1	-	TRBJ1-1	CSVGPSLLRNTEAFF	TGCAGCGTTGGTCCCAGCCTTCTTCGGAACACTGAAGCTTTCTTT
-	TRBV7-3	once	TRBJ2-1	CASSMGRFYNEQFF	TGTGCCAGCAGCATGGGACGCTTCTACAATGAGCAGTTCTTC
TRBD2	TRBV5-1	-	TRBJ2-5	CASSFSAGEETQYF	TGCGCCAGCAGCTTTTCGGCGGGGGAAGAGACCCAGTACTTC
TRBD2	TRBV6-6	-	TRBJ2-7	CASTLREGLGEQYF	TGTGCCAGCACACTACGGGAGGGCCTCGGCGAGCAGTACTTC
-	TRBV30	-	TRBJ2-2	CAWRIGGNTGELFF	TGTGCCTGGAGAATAGGCGGAAACACCGGGGAGCTGTTTTTT
TRBD1	TRBV7-9	-	TRBJ2-7	CASSLLAVRDSRLYF	TGTGCCAGCAGCTTATTGGCCGTAAGGGACAGTCGATTATACTTC
-	TRBV7-6	-	TRBJ2-7	CASSEGPPYEQYF	TGTGCCAGCTCCGAGGGACCCCCCTACGAGCAGTACTTC
TRBD2	TRBV6-6	-	TRBJ2-1	CASRATSALNEQFF	TGTGCCAGCAGAGCTACTAGCGCCTTAAATGAGCAGTTCTTC
-	TRBV11-2	-	TRBJ2-7	CATRRGPQTSDQTDTYF	TGTGCCACCCGACGGGGACCACAGACGTCGGACCAGACAGACACCTACTTC
-	TRBV19	-	TRBJ2-3	CARPSCHPDTQYF	TGTGCCCGCCCATCTTGTCACCCAGATACGCAGTATTTT
-	TRBV19	-	TRBJ1-2	CASSTDLWNYGYTF	TGTGCCAGTAGTACCGACCTTTGGAACTATGGCTACACCTTC
-	TRBV30	-	TRBJ2-5	CAWKVTAKETQYF	TGTGCCTGGAAGGTGACAGCCAAAGAGACCCAGTACTTC
TRBD1	TRBV10-3	-	TRBJ1-6	CAISAGQGGSYNSPLHF	TGTGCCATCAGTGCGGGACAGGGTGGGTCCTATAATTCACCCCTCCACTTT
-	TRBV13	-	TRBJ1-4	CASSLWGAPNEKLFF	TGTGCCAGCAGCTTATGGGGGGCCCCTAATGAAAAACTGTTTTTT
TRBD2	TRBV7-3	-	TRBJ2-3	CASSLTGGTSGSISDTQYF	TGTGCCAGCAGCCTAACGGGAGGGACTAGCGGGAGTATATCAGATACGCAGTATTTT
-	TRBV6-6	-	TRBJ1-2	CASSYSTSNYGYTF	TGTGCCAGCAGTTACTCGACGTCCAACTATGGCTACACCTTC
-	TRBV6-4	-	TRBJ2-5	CASSRELGETQYF	TGTGCCAGCAGCCGGGAGTTGGGAGAGACCCAGTACTTC
TRBD2	TRBV15	-	TRBJ2-7	CATSPRLAGRWYEQYF	TGTGCCACCAGCCCACGTCTAGCGGGGAGATGGTACGAGCAGTACTTC
-	TRBV28	-	TRBJ2-4	CASSSFGVNIQYF	TGTGCCAGCAGTTCCTTCGGAGTCAACATTCAGTACTTC
TRBD2	TRBV14	-	TRBJ2-7	CASSHGLARFYEQYF	TGTGCCAGCAGCCACGGACTAGCGAGATTTTACGAGCAGTACTTC